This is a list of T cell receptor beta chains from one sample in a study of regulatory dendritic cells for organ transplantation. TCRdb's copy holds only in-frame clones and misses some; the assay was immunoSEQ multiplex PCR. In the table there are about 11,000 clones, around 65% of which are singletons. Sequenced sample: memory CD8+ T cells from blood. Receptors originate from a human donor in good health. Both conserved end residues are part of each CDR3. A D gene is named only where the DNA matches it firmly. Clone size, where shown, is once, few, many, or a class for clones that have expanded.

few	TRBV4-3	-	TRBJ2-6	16	CASSQEIGVGANVLTF	TGCGCCAGCAGCCAAGAAATCGGCGTTGGGGCCAACGTCCTGACTTTC
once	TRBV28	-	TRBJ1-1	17	CASCPLIGAPRYTEAFF	TGTGCCAGCTGCCCTTTGATAGGGGCCCCTCGTTACACTGAAGCTTTCTTT
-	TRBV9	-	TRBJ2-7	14	CASSPTPRVGEQYF	TGTGCCAGCAGCCCCACACCAAGAGTCGGCGAGCAGTACTTC
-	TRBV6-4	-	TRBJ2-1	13	CASSEGSSNEQFF	TGTGCCAGCAGTGAAGGGAGCAGCAATGAGCAGTTCTTC
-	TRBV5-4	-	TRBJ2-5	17	CASSLGGVRDPQETQYF	TGTGCCAGCAGCTTGGGGGGAGTGCGGGATCCCCAAGAGACCCAGTACTTC
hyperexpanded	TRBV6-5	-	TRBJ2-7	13	CASSLTISYEQYF	TGTGCCAGCAGCCTTACCATATCGTACGAGCAGTACTTC
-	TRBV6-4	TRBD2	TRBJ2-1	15	CASSHGTSEVDEQFF	TGTGCCAGCAGTCACGGGACTAGTGAGGTCGATGAGCAGTTCTTC
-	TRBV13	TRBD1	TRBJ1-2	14	CASSLRDRGYGYTF	TGTGCCAGCAGCTTACGGGACAGAGGCTATGGCTACACCTTC
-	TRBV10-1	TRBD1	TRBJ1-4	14	CASRTGDRTEKLFF	TGCGCCAGCCGCACCGGGGACAGGACTGAAAAACTGTTTTTT
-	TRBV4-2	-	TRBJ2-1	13	CASSQGLGTGKFF	TGTGCCAGCAGCCAAGGCCTCGGGACTGGGAAGTTCTTC
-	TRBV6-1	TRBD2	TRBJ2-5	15	CASSESLGGKETQYF	TGTGCCAGCAGTGAATCTTTGGGGGGGAAAGAGACCCAGTACTTC
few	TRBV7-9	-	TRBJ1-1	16	CASNPLGGESNTEAFF	TGTGCCAGCAACCCCTTAGGAGGGGAATCGAACACTGAAGCTTTCTTT
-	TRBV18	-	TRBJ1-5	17	CASSPGSVRHSNQPQHF	TGTGCCAGCTCACCAGGGTCAGTCCGACATAGCAATCAGCCCCAGCATTTT
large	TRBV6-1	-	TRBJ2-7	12	CASTGKSNEQYF	TGTGCCAGCACGGGGAAATCGAACGAGCAGTACTTC
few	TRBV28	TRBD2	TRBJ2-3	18	CASGLEGLSGSITDTQYF	TGTGCCAGCGGATTGGAGGGGCTTAGCGGGAGTATTACAGATACGCAGTATTTT
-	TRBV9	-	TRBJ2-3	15	CASSASIFYTDTQYF	TGTGCCAGCAGCGCTTCTATCTTTTACACAGATACGCAGTATTTT
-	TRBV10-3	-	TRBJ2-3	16	CAISEGTVTSTDTQYF	TGTGCCATCAGTGAGGGGACGGTTACTAGCACAGATACGCAGTATTTT